A selection of T cell receptor beta chains follows, all from one sample in a study of regulatory T cells in long-lasting Graves disease. TCRdb reanalysed the multiplex PCR reads using MiXCR and keeps one entry per CDR3 protein. The table has 350,000 to 550,000 distinct CDR3 sequences, about a sixth seen once. The data also belong to a second study, concerning T cells in Graves' hyperthyroidism and ophthalmopathy.

The sequenced sample was peripheral blood mononuclear cells (PBMCs), obtained at new diagnosis, from a patient treated with antithyroid drugs. These receptors were collected from a young woman with Graves disease. Both conserved end residues are part of each CDR3. D genes are given only for firm matches. Part of the rows lack a size; the others show once, few, many or a class for expanded clones.

d_call,v_call,j_call,clone_size,cdr3_nt,cdr3_aa
.,TRBV6-1,TRBJ2-7,many,TGTGCCAGCAGCGATCACCCTGGGACGGCGGCGAGTTTCGAGCAGTACTTC,CASSDHPGTAASFEQYF
TRBD2,TRBV5-4,TRBJ2-3,few,TGTGCCAGCAGCTCGGACTCGACTAGCGGGATCGGCACAGATACGCAGTATTTT,CASSSDSTSGIGTDTQYF
.,TRBV27,TRBJ2-7,many,TGTGCCAGCAGTGTCCGGACAGCTCTCGAGCAGTACTTC,CASSVRTALEQYF
.,TRBV2,TRBJ1-1,many,TGTGCCAGCAGTTCAAACTTGGGTGGGTTCACTGAAGCTTTCTTT,CASSSNLGGFTEAFF
TRBD2,TRBV7-9,TRBJ2-1,few,TGTGCCAGCAGCAAAGGACTAGCGGGAGGTCCCTACAATGAGCAGTTCTTC,CASSKGLAGGPYNEQFF
TRBD2,TRBV28,TRBJ2-2,many,TGTGCCAGCAGGGGACTAGCGGGGGAGCTGTTTTTT,CASRGLAGELFF
TRBD1,TRBV27,TRBJ1-2,many,TGTGCCAGCAGTTTTTTAGGTACAGGGGACAACTATGGCTACACCTTC,CASSFLGTGDNYGYTF
.,TRBV14,TRBJ2-1,.,TGTGCCAGCAGCCAACGCCCTGCTAGAGACAATGAGCAGTTCTTC,CASSQRPARDNEQFF
.,TRBV29-1,TRBJ1-1,few,TGCAGCGTATTACAGGTGACTGAAGCTTTCTTT,CSVLQVTEAFF
.,TRBV7-6,TRBJ2-5,many,TGTGCCAGCAGCTTAGAACCGCCCCAAGAGACCCAGTACTTC,CASSLEPPQETQYF
TRBD1,TRBV11-2,TRBJ2-3,many,TGTGCCAGCAGGAATCCGGGACAGGGGGCCATAGATACGCAGTATTTT,CASRNPGQGAIDTQYF
TRBD2,TRBV5-1,TRBJ2-1,few,TGCGCCAGCCGGGCTGTAGCGGGAGGCTCCTACAATGAGCAGTTCTTC,CASRAVAGGSYNEQFF
TRBD2,TRBV12-3/TRBV12-4,TRBJ2-1,many,TGTGCCAGCAGTTTAGGCTCGGCGGGAGTGTTTGCCAATGAGCAGTTCTTC,CASSLGSAGVFANEQFF
.,TRBV20-1,TRBJ2-7,few,TGCAGTGCTAGATGGTTGCAGGCAGGCTACGAGCAGTACTTC,CSARWLQAGYEQYF
.,TRBV29-1,TRBJ2-2,.,TGCACCCTAGAAGAGGGCCGACCGAACACCGGGGAGCTGTTTTTT,CTLEEGRPNTGELFF
TRBD2,TRBV6-5,TRBJ2-7,few,TGTGCCAGCAGTTCCGTAGCGGGAAAGTACGAGCAGTACTTC,CASSSVAGKYEQYF
.,TRBV27,TRBJ2-7,many,TGTGCCAGCAGTTTAGATGGGGGGTCCGAGCAGTACTTC,CASSLDGGSEQYF
.,TRBV28,TRBJ2-7,few,TGTGCCAGCAAGAAGCAGCCCCATCGCTACGAGCAGTACTTC,CASKKQPHRYEQYF
TRBD2,TRBV4-1,TRBJ2-2,.,TGCGCCAGCAGCCAAGATAGACTAGCCAACACCGGGGAGCTGTTTTTT,CASSQDRLANTGELFF
TRBD2,TRBV5-1,TRBJ2-1,.,TGCGCCAGCAGCTTCGTCGGGGGGGGGGATGAGCAGTTCTTC,CASSFVGGGDEQFF
.,TRBV28,TRBJ2-5,many,TGTGCCAGCAGTTTATCTGGGAGCCAAGAGACCCAGTACTTC,CASSLSGSQETQYF
TRBD1,TRBV4-3,TRBJ1-2,many,TGCGCCAGCAGCTCGACCTTACAGGGGGGATATGGCTACACCTTC,CASSSTLQGGYGYTF
.,TRBV27,TRBJ1-2,many,TGTGCCAGCTCCGGCAGCAACTATGGCTACACCTTC,CASSGSNYGYTF
.,TRBV18,TRBJ2-5,many,TGTGCCAGCTCACGAGAGCAAGAGACCCAGTACTTC,CASSREQETQYF
.,TRBV28,TRBJ2-1,.,TGTGCCAGCAGTTTTCCAGGGGGGGATATTGAGCAGTTCTTC,CASSFPGGDIEQFF
TRBD2,TRBV29-1,TRBJ2-1,many,TGCAGCGTGACGCCGGGACTAGAGGACAATGAGCAGTTCTTC,CSVTPGLEDNEQFF
.,TRBV7-9,TRBJ1-1,few,TGTGCCAGCAGCTTAGCGGGCAGGAAAAACACTGAAGCTTTCTTT,CASSLAGRKNTEAFF
TRBD2,TRBV20-1,TRBJ2-5,.,TGCAGTGCTAGACCCTGGGGAGGGATAGAGACCCAGTACTTC,CSARPWGGIETQYF
.,TRBV7-9,TRBJ2-2,few,TGTGCCAGCAGCCCCCCCGGAGGGCCGAGTGGGGAGCTGTTTTTT,CASSPPGGPSGELFF
TRBD2,TRBV19,TRBJ2-5,few,TGTGCCAGTAGTAGGATAGCATGGAGCGGGAGTAGCCAAGAGACCCAGTACTTC,CASSRIAWSGSSQETQYF
.,TRBV24-1,TRBJ1-2,.,TGTGCCACCAGTGATCCGGGACGCCCGTCGGGCTATGGCTACACCTTC,CATSDPGRPSGYGYTF
.,TRBV6-5,TRBJ2-7,.,TGTGCCAGCAGCTATTCGGGACTCCACCTCGAGCAGTACTTC,CASSYSGLHLEQYF
TRBD1,TRBV7-2,TRBJ2-1,.,TGTGCCAGCAGCTGGGACAGGGAAGGTGAGCAGTTCTTC,CASSWDREGEQFF
.,TRBV7-8,TRBJ2-7,.,TGTGCCAGCAGCGCCGTGACAAACCTCTACGAGCAGTACTTC,CASSAVTNLYEQYF
.,TRBV19,TRBJ2-5,many,TGTGCCAGTAGTATAACAGGGAGCGGAAAGACCCAGTACTTC,CASSITGSGKTQYF
TRBD1,TRBV2,TRBJ1-6,few,TGTGCCAGCAGTGAGACAGGGAGCTATAATTCACCCCTCCACTTT,CASSETGSYNSPLHF
.,TRBV12-3/TRBV12-4,TRBJ2-5,many,TGTGCCAGCAGTTTTTCTGGCGGTTTCCAAGAGACCCAGTACTTC,CASSFSGGFQETQYF
.,TRBV12-3/TRBV12-4,TRBJ1-1,few,TGTGCCAGCAGTCAAGGACTGGGGCTGAACACTGAAGCTTTCTTT,CASSQGLGLNTEAFF
.,TRBV4-3,TRBJ2-1,many,TGCGCCAGCAGCCAAGATGTCCGGGACAATGAGCAGTTCTTC,CASSQDVRDNEQFF
TRBD2,TRBV11-1,TRBJ2-3,many,TGTGCCAGCAGCCTTAGCGGGAAAAGAGGCACAGATACGCAGTATTTT,CASSLSGKRGTDTQYF
.,TRBV7-9,TRBJ2-1,few,TGTGCCAGCAGCTTAGGTCGAGATTCCTCCTACAATGAGCAGTTCTTC,CASSLGRDSSYNEQFF
.,TRBV20-1,TRBJ2-1,.,TGCAGTACCCGGCCGGGACACGTATACAATGAGCAGTTCTTC,CSTRPGHVYNEQFF
.,TRBV15,TRBJ1-4,.,TGTGCCACCAGCAGAGATGTGGGTTATGAAAAACTGTTTTTT,CATSRDVGYEKLFF
TRBD2,TRBV6-1,TRBJ2-1,many,TGTGCCAGCAGTAGAGCGGGAGACTACAATGAGCAGTTCTTC,CASSRAGDYNEQFF
.,TRBV7-9,TRBJ2-7,many,TGTGCCAGCAGTTTGCTCGGTGGCGACGAGCAGTACTTC,CASSLLGGDEQYF
.,TRBV30,TRBJ2-3,.,TGTGCCTGGAGTGTCACAGATACGCAGTATTTT,CAWSVTDTQYF
.,TRBV18,TRBJ2-3,many,TGTGCCAGCTCACAGGGGGGCACGGATACGCAGTATTTT,CASSQGGTDTQYF
.,TRBV7-9,TRBJ2-3,few,TGTGCCAGCAGCTACGGTCCCGATACGCAGTATTTT,CASSYGPDTQYF
.,TRBV12-3/TRBV12-4,TRBJ2-7,many,TGTGCCAGCAGTTTCTTAGGGGTATACGAGCAGTACTTC,CASSFLGVYEQYF
TRBD1,TRBV6-1,TRBJ2-7,many,TGTGCCAGTTGTACGGGACAGCTCACTTCCTACGAGCAGTACTTC,CASCTGQLTSYEQYF
.,TRBV7-9,TRBJ2-5,many,TGTGCCAGCAGCTTTGAGTACAGTCAAGAGACCCAGTACTTC,CASSFEYSQETQYF
.,TRBV20-1,TRBJ2-2,.,TGCAGTGCTAGAGACCAGACAGGCTCCGGGATTAACACCGGGGAGCTGTTTTTT,CSARDQTGSGINTGELFF
.,TRBV6-4,TRBJ2-1,.,TGTGCCAGCAGTTATTTCGGACCAAACGGGAATGAGCAGTTCTTC,CASSYFGPNGNEQFF
TRBD1,TRBV7-3,TRBJ2-3,many,TGTGCCAGCAGCTTATCCCCCACAGGGGCTAGCACAGATACGCAGTATTTT,CASSLSPTGASTDTQYF